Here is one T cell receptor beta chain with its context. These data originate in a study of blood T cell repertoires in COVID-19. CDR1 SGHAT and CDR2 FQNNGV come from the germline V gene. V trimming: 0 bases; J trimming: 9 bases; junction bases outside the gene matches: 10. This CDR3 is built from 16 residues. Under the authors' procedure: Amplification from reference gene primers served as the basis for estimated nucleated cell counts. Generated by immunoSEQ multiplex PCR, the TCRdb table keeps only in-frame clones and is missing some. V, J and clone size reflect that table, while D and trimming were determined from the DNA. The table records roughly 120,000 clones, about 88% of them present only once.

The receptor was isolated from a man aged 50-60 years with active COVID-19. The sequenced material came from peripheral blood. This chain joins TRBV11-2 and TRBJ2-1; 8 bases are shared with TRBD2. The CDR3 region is CASSLDRTGGLSEQFF. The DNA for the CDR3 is TGTGCCAGCAGCTTAGATAGAACGGGAGGGCTTAGTGAGCAGTTCTTC.